The 13 T cell receptor beta chains presented below share a single source sample, sequenced in a study of cytomegalovirus exposure and HLA in healthy donors. Method: immunoSEQ multiplex PCR; TCRdb's copy keeps in-frame clones and lacks some. The sample has some 150,000 clones, 91% seen once. Specimen: PBMCs. All receptors come from a man aged 18 to 30 in good health and CMV-seronegative.

This chain uses TRBV27 with TRBJ1-6; 9 nucleotides match TRBD1. Trimming took 3 bases from V and 8 from J; bases not matched to a gene: 8. Germline CDR1 and CDR2: MNHEY and SMNVEV (reference sequence). The CDR3 sequence is 16 residues long. This CDR3 reads CASSFDLGQGYSPLHF. CDR3 bases: TGTGCCAGCAGTTTCGACCTTGGACAGGGGTATTCACCCCTCCACTTT.

The CDR3 sequence is CASSSQGAYTGELFF. As DNA, the CDR3 is TGTGCCAGCAGCTCACAGGGGGCTTACACCGGGGAGCTGTTTTTT. The chain links TRBV13 to TRBJ2-2, with 9 nucleotides matching TRBD1. Trimming removed 4 bases from V and 3 bases from J; junction bases left unmatched: 3. This CDR3 is 15 amino acids long. Germline assignment: CDR1 PRHDT and CDR2 FYEKMQ (reference sequence).

The chain uses TRBV27 and TRBJ2-7; D not resolved. The V end was cut by 4 bases, the J end by 1 base, with 5 bases between. There are 12 residues in the CDR3. Germline lookup yields CDR1 MNHEY and CDR2 SMNVEV (reference sequence). CDR3 loop: CASSSTSYEQYF. In DNA form, the CDR3 reads TGTGCCAGCAGTTCTACTTCCTACGAGCAGTACTTC.

This clone has just a few counts. This rearrangement joins TRBV7-2 to TRBJ2-1, with TRBD2 matching 9 bases. This CDR3 has 17 residues. Germline-derived CDR1 and CDR2 are SGHTA and FQGNSA. V was clipped by 2 bases and J by 4 bases; unmatched bases: 9. The CDR3 sequence: CASSLPMFSGRYNEQFF. The CDR3 DNA sequence: TGTGCCAGCAGCTTACCGATGTTTAGCGGGAGATACAATGAGCAGTTCTTC.

The CDR3 nucleotides are TGCGCCAGCAGTGACGGGGGGGTCGGTGAAAAACTGTTTTTT. This encodes CASSDGGVGEKLFF. The V gene is TRBV10-2, the J gene TRBJ1-4, with D possibly matching TRBD1 (5 bases). Germline V gene data show CDR1 as WSHSY and CDR2 as SAAADI. Between the trimmed V and J ends, which lost 3 bases and 7 bases, there was a span of 12 bases. The CDR3 loop spans 14 amino acids.

V usage is TRBV5-6 and J usage is TRBJ2-2, with D unresolved. The CDR3 totals 16 residues. CDR1 and CDR2 from the germline V gene are SGHDT and YYEEEE. Trimming took 4 bases from V and 0 from J, leaving 13 bases between them. The CDR3 DNA sequence: TGTGCCAGCAGCGAGGAAGTGCGGACGAACACCGGGGAGCTGTTTTTT. It translates to CASSEEVRTNTGELFF.

The CDR3 loop reads CASSVGGQNNEQFF. The CDR3 nucleotides are TGTGCCAGCAGCGTAGGTGGACAGAACAATGAGCAGTTCTTC. The J gene is TRBJ2-1, the V gene TRBV9; TRBD1 might be the D (6 bases). Trimming shortened V by 0 bases and J by 5 bases, and 9 bases separated the two germline ends. Germline V gives CDR1 SGDLS, CDR2 YYNGEE. The CDR3 is 14 residues long.

V usage is TRBV5-6 and J usage is TRBJ1-2, with 7 bases aligning to TRBD1. J was trimmed by 5 bases and V by 0 bases; bases with no gene match: 7. The germline V gene has CDR1 SGHDT and CDR2 YYEEEE. CDR3 length: 15 amino acids. The CDR3 region has the DNA TGTGCCAGCAGCTTGGAGGGACAGCTACTATATGGCTACACCTTC. It is translated as CASSLEGQLLYGYTF.

The chain uses TRBV6-5 and TRBJ2-5; D remains ambiguous. The CDR3 spans 13 residues. V lost 3 bases to trimming and J lost 2 bases, with 7 bases between them. Germline V gene sequence: CDR1 MNHEY, CDR2 SVGAGI. The CDR3 spells CASSYQAQETQYF. CDR3 nucleotide sequence: TGTGCCAGCAGTTATCAAGCGCAAGAGACCCAGTACTTC.

This chain connects TRBV10-1 to TRBJ2-4, with 8 bases matching TRBD1. There are 14 residues in the CDR3. The germline V gene has CDR1 WNHNN and CDR2 SYGVQD (reference sequence). The junction had 6 bases not matched to a gene; V was cut back by 6 bases and J by 5 bases. This CDR3 is CASSPGQGQNIQYF. The CDR3 nucleotides are TGCGCCAGCAGCCCAGGACAGGGTCAAAACATTCAGTACTTC.

The chain couples TRBV5-1 to TRBJ1-3; 7 bases align to TRBD1. V trimming: 0 bases; J trimming: 0 bases; junction bases outside the gene matches: 3. From germline, CDR1 is SGHRS and CDR2 YFSETQ. The CDR3 spans 16 residues. CDR3 protein: CASSLAGTVSGNTIYF. The CDR3 bases are TGCGCCAGCAGCTTGGCCGGGACAGTCTCTGGAAACACCATATATTTT.

The chain couples TRBV28 to TRBJ2-5; TRBD1 matches at 10 bases. The junction had 6 bases not matched to a gene; V was cut back by 5 bases and J by 3 bases. The CDR3 is 15 amino acids. Germline V CDR1 and CDR2: MDHEN, SYDVKM. This CDR3 reads CASSPPTGGEETQYF. CDR3 sequence (DNA): TGTGCCAGCAGTCCCCCGACAGGGGGCGAAGAGACCCAGTACTTC.

J is TRBJ2-3 and V is TRBV28, with 9 positions matching TRBD1. The CDR3 loop spans 17 amino acids. The germline V gene encodes CDR1 MDHEN and CDR2 SYDVKM. Trimming cost V 7 bases and J 9 bases; bases outside gene matches: 20. The CDR3 coding sequence is TGTGCCAGCAATGGCGCCGGGACAGGGCTACTAGCAATCACGCAGTATTTT. Amino acid sequence: CASNGAGTGLLAITQYF.